Below, 5 T cell receptor beta chains from the same sample are listed, as sequenced in a study of read filtering for tumor transcriptome and immune sequencing. From 350 to 500 ng of RNA, a library with molecular barcoded alpha/delta and beta/gamma adaptors was made. TCRdb redid the calling of the reads with MiXCR, one entry per CDR3 protein. The sample consists of 39,000 or so distinct CDR3 sequences, approximately 15% of them appearing once. Sequencing was carried out using a population of CD138-negative cells sorted from bone marrow. These receptors came from a donor over 35 with multiple myeloma.

Of note for this clonotype: A far bigger clonotype differs at one base, so this is likely a read error. Likely a read error: the CDR3 ends without its conserved phenylalanine or tryptophan. The chain employs TRBV11-1 and TRBJ1-1, with TRBD1 as a possible D gene (6 bases). The CDR3 sequence is 12 residues long. Deletions cut 5 bases from V and 11 bases from J, with 15 bases between. Per the germline V gene, CDR1 is SGHAT and CDR2 is FQDESV (reference sequence). The CDR3 loop reads CASSQGQLDAFL. The DNA for the CDR3 is TGTGCCAGCAGCCAAGGACAGCTTGATGCTTTCCTT.

Sample share makes this clonotype medium-sized. This chain joins TRBV18 and TRBJ2-1; 7 bases match TRBD2. Germline assignment: CDR1 KGHSH and CDR2 LQKENI. There are 16 residues in the CDR3. The J segment lost 1 base and the V segment lost 0 bases, leaving 3 bases of the junction unmatched. CDR3 nucleotide sequence: TGTGCCAGCTCACCACCCTGGGGGGGATCCTACAATGAGCAGTTCTTC. It specifies CASSPPWGGSYNEQFF.

This clonotype was seen ten or more times. V and J are TRBV5-1 and TRBJ2-1; D is unclear. The CDR3 is 17 residues long. Trimming pared 2 bases from V and 0 bases from J, leaving 15 bases between. Germline V lookup: CDR1 SGHRS, CDR2 YFSETQ. DNA of the CDR3: TGCGCCAGCAGCTTCTCCGAGACCCCTAGCTCCTACAATGAGCAGTTCTTC. Protein product: CASSFSETPSSYNEQFF. Using reference TRBV5-1 and TRBJ2-1 for the parts outside the CDR3, the full variable domain is KAGVTQTPRYLIKTRGQQVTLSCSPISGHRSVSWYQQTPGQGLQFLFEYFSETQRNKGNFPGRFSGRQFSNSRSEMNVSTLELGDSALYLCASSFSETPSSYNEQFFGPGTRLTVL.

This clonotype has ten or more counts. The J gene is TRBJ2-7, the V gene TRBV7-9; D unclear. V was clipped by 6 bases and J by 9 bases, with 12 bases between them. CDR3 length: 11 residues. CDR1 SEHNR and CDR2 FQNEAQ come from the germline V gene (reference sequence). This CDR3 reads CASRTVDAQYF. The CDR3 coding sequence is TGTGCCAGCAGAACGGTCGATGCGCAGTACTTC.

This clonotype came up a few times. V gene TRBV15 combines with J gene TRBJ1-4; D unclear. CDR1 and CDR2 (germline): LNHNV, YYDKDF (reference sequence). This CDR3 contains 16 residues. Deletions cut 0 bases from V and 4 bases from J, with 12 bases between. DNA for the CDR3: TGTGCCACCAGCAGAGATTCTAGGGTAATTAATGAAAAACTGTTTTTT. Amino acid sequence: CATSRDSRVINEKLFF.